The clone carrying this TCR beta chain was detected only once. The V gene's germline CDR1 is MNHEY and CDR2 SVGAGI. The CDR3 runs 14 residues. Trimming left V 8 bases short and J 1 base short, with 12 bases between. The source of the sample is a study of T cell changes during pregnancy in multiple sclerosis. The table came from immunoSEQ multiplex PCR; TCRdb's copy has only in-frame clones and leaves some out. The sample carries just over 35,000 clones, 90% to 95% recorded once. This sequence originates from a female donor with multiple sclerosis, enrolled in a pregnancy study. The chain has TRBV6-5 and TRBJ2-1; D might be TRBD2 (7 bases). This sample comprised CD4+ T cells from peripheral blood mononuclear cells, obtained in the first trimester of pregnancy. CDR3 sequence: CASGGGHSYNEQFF. The CDR3 DNA reads TGTGCCAGCGGGGGGGGGCATTCCTACAATGAGCAGTTCTTC.